This T cell receptor beta chain was identified in a study of CD8+ T cells in alopecia areata. cDNA reverse transcribed from extracted RNA served as the sequencing template. Sequenced by immunoSEQ multiplex PCR; TCRdb stores in-frame clones only, minus some. Among approximately 89,000 clones listed, roughly 50% were seen once. This clonotype was obtained from a human donor with alopecia areata. Sequencing used NKG2D-high CD8+ T cells sorted from blood.

This CDR3 reads CSFWTGNYGYTF. CDR3 sequence (DNA): TGCAGCTTTTGGACAGGGAACTATGGCTACACCTTC. The rearrangement joins TRBV29-1 to TRBJ1-2; 8 positions agree with TRBD1. The junction had 4 bases not matched to a gene; V was cut back by 8 bases and J by 2 bases. This CDR3 is 12 amino acids long. Germline CDR1 and CDR2: SQVTM and ANQGSEA.